What follows describes a single T cell receptor beta chain. Its antigen is currently unknown. Brentuximab vedotin exposure varied among the patients, all of whom had relapsed after autologous stem cell transplantation. Complete response, partial response or progressive disease was each patient's best response. The CDR3 consists of 15 residues. The ends were cut back, 2 bases at V and 4 bases at J, with 13 bases in the middle. The germline gives CDR1 MNHEY, CDR2 SVGAGI. Clones were read by immunoSEQ multiplex PCR, and TCRdb kept only the in-frame ones, dropping some. This sample carries roughly 26,000 clones, approximately 90% of them seen once, and the ten largest clones take roughly 2.6%. The sample originates from a study of PD-1 blockade in classical Hodgkin lymphoma. At the level of the study: Patients were dosed intravenously with nivolumab at 3 mg/kg every 2 weeks.

Study outcomes and limitations: Newly diagnosed patients reportedly trailed healthy donors in baseline TCR diversity.

The material was peripheral blood mononuclear cells (PBMCs), obtained at baseline. The chain combines TRBV6-5 with TRBJ2-3, with D hard to call. The clonotype was recovered from a human donor with classical Hodgkin lymphoma. CDR3 sequence: CASSYTRHPSDTQYF. DNA of the CDR3: TGTGCCAGCAGTTACACCCGACATCCTTCAGATACGCAGTATTTT.